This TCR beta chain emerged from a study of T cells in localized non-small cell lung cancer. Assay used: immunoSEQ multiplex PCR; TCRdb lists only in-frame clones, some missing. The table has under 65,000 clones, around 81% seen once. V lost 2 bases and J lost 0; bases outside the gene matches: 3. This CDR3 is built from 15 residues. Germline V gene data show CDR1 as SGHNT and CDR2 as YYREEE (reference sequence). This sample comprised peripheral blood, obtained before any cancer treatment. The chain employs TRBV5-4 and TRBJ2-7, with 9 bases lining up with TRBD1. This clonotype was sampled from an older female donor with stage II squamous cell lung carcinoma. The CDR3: CASSFRQGGSYEQYF. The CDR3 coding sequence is TGTGCCAGCAGCTTTAGACAGGGGGGCTCCTACGAGCAGTACTTC.